The next 24 T cell receptor beta chains were all read from a single sample in a study of blood T cell repertoires in COVID-19 (dated by TCRdb to about 2020). To prepare the library, the immunoSEQ multiplex PCR assay was applied. TCRdb's version of the immuneACCESS table is confined to in-frame rearrangements and falls short of the full clone set. An unresolved V gene accounts for under half of the shortfall where checked; the remainder is of unknown origin. The sample table contains 250,000 to 350,000 clones; only one count was recorded for nearly 90% of them. 1.5% to 2% of the sample comes from the top ten. The material sequenced was PBMCs or T cells enriched from blood (not recorded which). The receptors shown here come from a woman between 18 and 29 years old with acute COVID-19.

The V call is TRBV24-1, the J call TRBJ2-7; tentatively, D is TRBD2 (6 bases). V was clipped by 5 bases and J by 2 bases, with 12 bases between them. The germline V gene has CDR1 KGHDR and CDR2 SFDVKD. The CDR3 loop spans 14 amino acids. As DNA, the CDR3 is TGTGCCACCAGTGTGGGAGCGGGTGCCTACGAGCAGTACTTC. Translating gives CATSVGAGAYEQYF.

This clone was detected a few times. V is TRBV28 and J is TRBJ1-2; D might be TRBD1 (5 bases). V shed 6 bases and J shed 8 bases, with 13 bases lying between them. This CDR3 spans 12 amino acids. The germline CDR1 and CDR2 sequences are MDHEN and SYDVKM. The CDR3 coding sequence is TGTGCCAGCAGCTGGGGGAGCGGGGGCTACACCTTC. It codes for CASSWGSGGYTF.

The V and J genes are TRBV30 and TRBJ2-3; maybe TRBD1 (7 bases). CDR1 is GTSNPN, CDR2 SVGIG, per germline (reference sequence). Trimming took off 2 bases at V and 6 bases at J, with 12 bases between the two ends. This CDR3 spans 13 amino acids. The CDR3 is CAWSKGAGDTQYF. CDR3 in DNA: TGTGCCTGGAGTAAGGGGGCGGGGGATACGCAGTATTTT.

The chain employs TRBV28 and TRBJ1-2; possibly TRBD1 for D (6 bases). This CDR3 has 15 residues. The ends were cut back, 2 bases at V and 5 bases at J, with 15 bases in the middle. CDR1 and CDR2 from the germline V gene are MDHEN and SYDVKM. The CDR3 loop reads CASSLPTGMLYGYTF. DNA for the CDR3: TGTGCCAGCAGTTTACCTACAGGGATGTTATATGGCTACACCTTC.

V is TRBV7-3 and J is TRBJ2-5, with 7 bases matching TRBD1. Germline loops: CDR1 SGHTA, CDR2 FQGTGA. J lost 1 base, V lost 5 bases, and 4 bases had no gene match. The CDR3 spans 14 residues. Here the CDR3 DNA reads TGTGCCAGCAGCCCCCACAGGGGCCAAGAGACCCAGTACTTC. Its translation is CASSPHRGQETQYF. The full variable domain, in which reference TRBV7-3 and TRBJ2-5 provide the parts outside the CDR3, is GAGVSQTPSNKVTEKGKYVELRCDPISGHTALYWYRQSLGQGPEFLIYFQGTGAADDSGLPNDRFFAVRPEGSVSTLKIQRTERGDSAVYLCASSPHRGQETQYFGPGTRLLVL.

V and J are TRBV2 and TRBJ2-1; TRBD2 aligns across 11 bases. Per the germline V gene, CDR1 is SNHLY and CDR2 is FYNNEI. With 6 bases clipped from V and 5 bases from J, the junction kept 18 bases outside the gene matches. The CDR3 runs to 19 residues. CDR3 amino acids: CASRALTSGSSMWDNEQFF. CDR3 coding DNA: TGTGCCAGCAGGGCCTTAACTAGCGGGAGTAGTATGTGGGACAATGAGCAGTTCTTC. Supplemented by reference TRBV2 and TRBJ2-1, the full variable domain reads EPEVTQTPSHQVTQMGQEVILRCVPISNHLYFYWYRQILGQKVEFLVSFYNNEISEKSEIFDDQFSVERPDGSNFTLKIRSTKLEDSAMYFCASRALTSGSSMWDNEQFFGPGTRLTVL.

V gene TRBV7-9 combines with J gene TRBJ2-1; possible D gene TRBD2, 5 bases. The CDR3 sequence is 15 residues long. Trimming shortened V by 5 bases and J by 3 bases, and 14 bases separated the two germline ends. From germline, CDR1 is SEHNR and CDR2 FQNEAQ (reference sequence). This CDR3 is CASSPREGDYNEQFF. In DNA form, the CDR3 reads TGTGCCAGCAGCCCCCGAGAGGGTGACTACAATGAGCAGTTCTTC.

The genes are TRBV18 and TRBJ2-3, with D possibly being TRBD1 (6 bases). Trimming pared 3 bases from V and 0 bases from J, leaving 13 bases between. The V gene's germline CDR1 is KGHSH and CDR2 LQKENI. This CDR3 has 16 residues. The CDR3 reads CASSPIRGRSTDTQYF. In DNA, the CDR3 is TGTGCCAGCTCACCTATCAGGGGACGGAGCACAGATACGCAGTATTTT.

J is TRBJ1-6 and V is TRBV30, with D possibly matching TRBD1 (5 bases). CDR3 length equals 13 residues. CDR1 GTSNPN and CDR2 SVGIG come from the germline V gene (reference sequence). V lost 1 base and J lost 10, with 11 bases in between. The CDR3 DNA follows: TGTGCCTGGAGTGAGGGGCAGCCCTCACCCCTCCACTTT. This codes for CAWSEGQPSPLHF.

This clone was recorded once. The chain employs TRBV7-2 and TRBJ2-1, with D uncertain. The CDR3 runs to 11 residues. CDR1 SGHTA and CDR2 FQGNSA come from the germline V gene. Trimming removed 5 bases from V and 12 bases from J, with 11 bases in between. CDR3 coding DNA: TGTGCCAGCAGCCAAGCCCTGGTGCAGTTCTTC. This encodes CASSQALVQFF.

The DNA for the CDR3 is TGTGCCAGCAGTTTTGGAAACAGGGGTACTGAAGCTTTCTTT. As protein: CASSFGNRGTEAFF. This rearrangement joins TRBV28 to TRBJ1-1; 7 bases line up with TRBD1. The CDR3 is 14 amino acids. V shed 3 bases and J 5 bases; nucleotides not matched to a gene: 6. The germline V gene has CDR1 MDHEN and CDR2 SYDVKM.

The CDR3: CASSLFGRAGNQPQHF. The CDR3 DNA follows: TGTGCCAGCAGCTTGTTCGGCAGGGCTGGCAATCAGCCCCAGCATTTT. V usage is TRBV5-6 and J usage is TRBJ1-5; D might be TRBD1 (5 bases). V lost 1 base and J 2 bases, leaving 13 bases between the germline ends. Germline CDR1 and CDR2: SGHDT and YYEEEE. CDR3 length: 16 residues.

The chain links TRBV3-1 (or the pseudogene TRBV3-2) to TRBJ1-2; tentatively, D is TRBD1 (5 bases). V was shortened by 3 bases and J by 10 bases, with 12 bases between the two germline ends. The CDR3 length is 12 residues. CDR1 and CDR2 (germline): LGHDT, YNNKEL (reference sequence). The CDR3 sequence: CASSQADSHYTF. Here the CDR3 DNA reads TGTGCCAGCAGCCAGGCCGACAGCCACTACACCTTC.

This sequence joins TRBV4-1 and TRBJ2-1; D gene ambiguous. The CDR3 sequence is 14 residues long. Germline CDR1 MGHRA, CDR2 YSYEKL. V was trimmed by 2 bases and J by 5 bases, leaving 10 bases between them. The CDR3 DNA follows: TGCGCCAGCAGCCAAAATAGCCTGGACAATGAGCAGTTCTTC. Translating it yields CASSQNSLDNEQFF.

The chain carries TRBV2 and TRBJ2-7; D call uncertain. The V gene's germline CDR1 is SNHLY and CDR2 FYNNEI. The CDR3 has 13 amino acids. V was clipped by 6 bases and J by 0 bases, with 9 bases between them. CDR3 residues: CASRQHASYEQYF. In DNA form, the CDR3 reads TGTGCCAGCAGACAACATGCCTCCTACGAGCAGTACTTC.

The chain links TRBV28 to TRBJ2-7; 12 bases are shared with TRBD2. The V gene end was trimmed by 10 bases and the J gene end by 4 bases; junction bases not matched to a gene: 17. The CDR3 length is 17 residues. The germline V gene encodes CDR1 MDHEN and CDR2 SYDVKM. Here the CDR3 DNA reads TGTGCCACCCGGGCCCCTCTCCGACTAGCGGGGGTGTACGAGCAGTACTTC. Translating gives CATRAPLRLAGVYEQYF.

V gene TRBV4-1 combines with J gene TRBJ1-1; the match to TRBD1 covers 7 bases. Per germline, CDR1 MGHRA and CDR2 YSYEKL. V lost 6 bases to trimming and J lost 1 base; unmatched junction nucleotides: 8. The CDR3 extends over 15 amino acids. The CDR3 spells CASSRMTGKNTEAFF. The DNA of the CDR3 is TGCGCCAGCAGTCGAATGACAGGGAAGAACACTGAAGCTTTCTTT.

The chain recombines TRBV7-8 with TRBJ2-5; TRBD1 is a possible D gene (6 bases). Per the germline V gene, CDR1 is SGHVS and CDR2 is FQNEAQ. CDR3 length equals 13 residues. Between the trimmed V and J ends, which lost 6 bases and 3 bases, there was a span of 11 bases. The CDR3, as DNA: TGTGCCAGCAGTATGGGGGCTGAAGAGACCCAGTACTTC. This sequence encodes CASSMGAEETQYF.

This clone was picked up many times. The rearrangement uses TRBV11-2 and TRBJ2-1; maybe TRBD2 (6 bases). Trimming took off 6 bases at V and 1 base at J, with 7 bases between the two ends. CDR1 is SGHAT, CDR2 FQNNGV, per germline. CDR3 length: 13 amino acids. As DNA, the CDR3 is TGTGCCAGCAGTAGCGGATCCTACAATGAGCAGTTCTTC. Amino acids: CASSSGSYNEQFF.

This clone was detected only once. The chain's CDR3 is CASSSPGLAGYEQYF. The CDR3 DNA sequence: TGTGCCAGCAGCTCCCCCGGACTAGCGGGGTACGAGCAGTACTTC. This chain connects TRBV7-2 to TRBJ2-7; 12 bases match TRBD2. CDR3 length equals 15 residues. Trimming cost V 4 bases and J 4 bases; bases outside gene matches: 5. Germline CDR1 is SGHTA and CDR2 is FQGNSA.

This chain links TRBV28 with TRBJ1-4; the D gene is possibly TRBD1 (6 bases). This CDR3 comprises 17 residues. The V gene's germline CDR1 is MDHEN and CDR2 SYDVKM. V dropped 5 bases and J dropped 0 bases, with 16 bases sitting between them. The CDR3 coding sequence is TGTGCCAGCAGTCCGGGACATTCTGTCGCAACTAATGAAAAACTGTTTTTT. Translated: CASSPGHSVATNEKLFF.

In its sample, this clone was seen once. This rearrangement joins TRBV6-4 to TRBJ1-2, with TRBD1 identical over 10 bases. There are 16 residues in the CDR3. The germline V gene has CDR1 MRHNA and CDR2 SNTAGT. J gave up 8 bases and V 6 bases, and 15 bases lay outside the gene matches. The CDR3 DNA reads as TGTGCCAGCAGCTCGGGTTCCGGGACAGGGGCAGAGGGCTACACCTTC. As protein: CASSSGSGTGAEGYTF.

This chain links TRBV6-5 with TRBJ2-7, with D possibly matching TRBD1 (5 bases). Trimming removed 6 bases at V and 1 base at J, with 13 bases between. CDR1 is MNHEY and CDR2 is SVGAGI in the germline V gene. The CDR3 consists of 14 residues. The CDR3 sequence is CASRARQLSYEQYF. CDR3 nucleotide sequence: TGTGCCAGCAGGGCAAGACAGTTGTCCTACGAGCAGTACTTC.

This chain connects TRBV20-1 to TRBJ2-7; a weak D match, TRBD2 (5 bases). Trimming pared 3 bases from V and 2 bases from J, leaving 14 bases between. The germline V gene encodes CDR1 DFQATT and CDR2 SNEGSKA (reference sequence). The CDR3 extends over 14 amino acids. The CDR3 sequence is CSASILRVTYEQYF. The CDR3 DNA reads TGCAGTGCTAGTATTCTGAGGGTAACCTACGAGCAGTACTTC.